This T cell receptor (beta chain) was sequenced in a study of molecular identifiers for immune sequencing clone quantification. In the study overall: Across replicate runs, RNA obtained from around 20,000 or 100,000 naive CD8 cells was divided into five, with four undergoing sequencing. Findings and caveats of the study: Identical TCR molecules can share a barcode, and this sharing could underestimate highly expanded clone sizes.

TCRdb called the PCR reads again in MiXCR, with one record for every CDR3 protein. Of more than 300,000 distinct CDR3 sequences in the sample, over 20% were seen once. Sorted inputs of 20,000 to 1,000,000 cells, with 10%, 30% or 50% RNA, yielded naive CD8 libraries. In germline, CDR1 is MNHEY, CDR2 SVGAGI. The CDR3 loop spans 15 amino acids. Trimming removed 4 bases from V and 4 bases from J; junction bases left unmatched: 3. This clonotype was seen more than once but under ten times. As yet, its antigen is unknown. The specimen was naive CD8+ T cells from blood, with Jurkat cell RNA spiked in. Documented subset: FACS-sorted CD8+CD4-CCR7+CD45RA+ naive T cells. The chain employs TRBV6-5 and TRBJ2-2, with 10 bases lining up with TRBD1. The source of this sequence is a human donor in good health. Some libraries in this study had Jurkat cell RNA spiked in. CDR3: CASSSDRGRTGELFF. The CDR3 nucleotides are TGTGCCAGCAGTTCTGACAGGGGGCGCACCGGGGAGCTGTTTTTT.